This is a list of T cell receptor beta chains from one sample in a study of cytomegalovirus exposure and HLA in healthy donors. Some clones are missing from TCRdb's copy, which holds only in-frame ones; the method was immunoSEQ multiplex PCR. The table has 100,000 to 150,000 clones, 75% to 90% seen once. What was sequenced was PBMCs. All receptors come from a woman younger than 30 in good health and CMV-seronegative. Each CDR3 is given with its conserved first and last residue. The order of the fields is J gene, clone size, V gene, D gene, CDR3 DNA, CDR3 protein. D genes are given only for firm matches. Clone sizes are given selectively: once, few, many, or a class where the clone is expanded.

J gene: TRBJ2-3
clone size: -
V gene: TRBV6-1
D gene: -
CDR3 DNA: TGTGCCAGCAGTGTTGCGGGACCCGGGACCGGCGGGGCAGATACGCAGTATTTT
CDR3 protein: CASSVAGPGTGGADTQYF

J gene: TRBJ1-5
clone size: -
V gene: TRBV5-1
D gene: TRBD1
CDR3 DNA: TGCGCCAGCAGCCTGGGACAGGGCGGCAATCAGCCCCAGCATTTT
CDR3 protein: CASSLGQGGNQPQHF

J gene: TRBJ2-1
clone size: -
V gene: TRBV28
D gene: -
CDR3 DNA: TGTGCCAGCAGTTTCCTCACAGGGTGGACCAATGAGCAGTTCTTC
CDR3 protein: CASSFLTGWTNEQFF

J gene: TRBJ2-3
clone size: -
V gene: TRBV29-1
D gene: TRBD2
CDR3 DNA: TGCAGCGTTGAAGGGACTAGCGGGGGAGCAGATACGCAGTATTTT
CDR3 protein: CSVEGTSGGADTQYF

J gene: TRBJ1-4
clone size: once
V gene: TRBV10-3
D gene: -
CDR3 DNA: TGTGCCATCAGTGAGCGGGGGGGCAGGGAAAAACTGTTTTTT
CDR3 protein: CAISERGGREKLFF

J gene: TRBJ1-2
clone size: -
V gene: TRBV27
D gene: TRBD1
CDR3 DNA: TGTGCCAGCAGTTCCCGGCCCCTGACAGGGAACTATGGCTACACCTTC
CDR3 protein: CASSSRPLTGNYGYTF

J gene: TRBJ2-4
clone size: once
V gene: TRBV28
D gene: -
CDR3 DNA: TGTGCCAGCAGTTTACGTTTCCTCGCCAGTGCAGCCAAAAACATTCAGTACTTC
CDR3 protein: CASSLRFLASAAKNIQYF

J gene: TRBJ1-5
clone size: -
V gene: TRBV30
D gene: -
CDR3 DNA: TGTGCCTGGAAAGGGGGGGGATTTGGCAATCAGCCCCAGCATTTT
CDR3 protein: CAWKGGGFGNQPQHF

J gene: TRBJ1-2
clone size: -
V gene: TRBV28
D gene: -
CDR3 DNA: TGTGCCAGCAGTTCTCGTTATGGCTACACCTTC
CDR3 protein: CASSSRYGYTF

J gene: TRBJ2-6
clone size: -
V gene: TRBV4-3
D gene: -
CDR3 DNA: TGCGCCAGCAGCCAAGACACATCTGGGGCCAACGTCCTGACTTTC
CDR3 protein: CASSQDTSGANVLTF